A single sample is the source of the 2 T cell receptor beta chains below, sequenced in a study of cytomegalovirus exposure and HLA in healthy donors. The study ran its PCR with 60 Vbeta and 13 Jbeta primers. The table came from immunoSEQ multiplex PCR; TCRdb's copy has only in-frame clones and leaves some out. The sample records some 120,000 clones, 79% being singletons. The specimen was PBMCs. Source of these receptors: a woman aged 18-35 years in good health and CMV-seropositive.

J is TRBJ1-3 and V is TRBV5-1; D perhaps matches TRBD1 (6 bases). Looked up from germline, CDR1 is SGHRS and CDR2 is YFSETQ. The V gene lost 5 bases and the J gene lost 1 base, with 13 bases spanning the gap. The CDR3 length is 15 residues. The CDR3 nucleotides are TGCGCCAGCAGTTATCTCACAGGGTCTGGAAACACCATATATTTT. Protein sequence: CASSYLTGSGNTIYF.

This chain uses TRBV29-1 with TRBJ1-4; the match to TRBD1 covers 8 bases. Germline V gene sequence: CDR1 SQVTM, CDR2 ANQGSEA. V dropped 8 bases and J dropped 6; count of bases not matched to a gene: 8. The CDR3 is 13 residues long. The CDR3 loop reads CSLRTGRDEKLFF. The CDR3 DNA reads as TGCAGCCTAAGGACAGGGAGGGATGAAAAACTGTTTTTT. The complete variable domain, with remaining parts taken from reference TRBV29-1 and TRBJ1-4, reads SAVISQKPSRDICQRGTSLTIQCQVDSQVTMMFWYRQQPGQSLTLIATANQGSEATYESGFVIDKFPISRPNLTFSTLTVSNMSPEDSSIYLCSLRTGRDEKLFFGSGTQLSVL.